The 16 T cell receptor beta chains below all came from one sample that was sequenced in a study of blood T cell repertoires in COVID-19. Sequenced by immunoSEQ multiplex PCR; TCRdb stores in-frame clones only, minus some. This sample has about 230,000 clones, with 80% to 90% found just once. Sequencing input: peripheral blood. The receptor source for this set is a woman in her thirties or forties who had recovered from COVID-19.

This sequence joins TRBV12-3 or TRBV12-4 and TRBJ2-7; weak D call: TRBD2 (5 bases). Trimming cost V 11 bases and J 7 bases, with 21 bases left between them. This CDR3 spans 13 amino acids. The DNA of the CDR3 is TGTGCCTCCAAGGGCTCGGGAATGTTTGAGCAGTACTTC. Translated: CASKGSGMFEQYF.

This chain links TRBV6-5 with TRBJ2-3; 7 bases agree with TRBD1. This CDR3 spans 14 amino acids. V lost 5 bases and J lost 2; bases outside the gene matches: 4. Germline CDR1 is MNHEY and CDR2 is SVGAGI. The CDR3 loop reads CASSRQGFTDTQYF. The DNA for the CDR3 is TGTGCCAGCAGTCGACAGGGTTTCACAGATACGCAGTATTTT.

The chain couples TRBV7-2 to TRBJ1-5; D ambiguous. V was trimmed by 2 bases and J by 0 bases, leaving 5 bases between them. Germline CDR1 is SGHTA and CDR2 is FQGNSA. The CDR3 extends over 14 amino acids. The CDR3 region is CASSLLGSNQPQHF. The CDR3 DNA reads TGTGCCAGCAGCTTACTCGGTAGCAATCAGCCCCAGCATTTT.

The V gene is TRBV10-3, the J gene TRBJ2-7; TRBD2 matches at 7 bases. This CDR3 region has 12 residues. Trimming cost V 11 bases and J 3 bases; bases outside gene matches: 7. The germline V gene has CDR1 ENHRY and CDR2 SYGVKD. The CDR3 loop is CAAGGDHYEQYF. The DNA for the CDR3 is TGTGCCGCTGGGGGGGACCACTACGAGCAGTACTTC.

V usage is TRBV11-3 and J usage is TRBJ2-7; tentative D call: TRBD1 (6 bases). Germline CDR1 reads SGHNT; CDR2 reads YENEEA. V was cut by 4 bases and J by 5 bases, with 12 bases left in between. The CDR3 length is 13 residues. CDR3 sequence reads: CASSSRGSNEQYF. In nucleotides, the CDR3 is TGTGCCAGCAGCTCCAGGGGATCCAACGAGCAGTACTTC.

The chain couples TRBV6-6 to TRBJ1-4, with 8 positions matching TRBD1. The ends lost 8 bases at V and 2 bases at J; junction bases unmatched: 7. This CDR3 has 15 residues. Germline CDR1 and CDR2: MNHNY and SVGAGI (reference sequence). CDR3 region: CASRLWTGTNEKLFF. CDR3 in DNA: TGTGCCAGCCGATTGTGGACAGGGACTAATGAAAAACTGTTTTTT.

This clone has at least ten counts. The V gene is TRBV6-6, the J gene TRBJ1-6; the D is unclear. CDR1 is MNHNY and CDR2 is SVGAGI in the germline V gene (reference sequence). Trimming removed 3 bases at V and 7 bases at J, with 13 bases between. The CDR3 has 15 residues. The CDR3, as DNA: TGTGCCAGCAGTTATCCTCCGCGGTGGAATTCACCCCTCCACTTT. Its protein product is CASSYPPRWNSPLHF.

The chain uses TRBV10-3 and TRBJ1-4; D is possibly TRBD1 (5 bases). Germline-derived CDR1 and CDR2 are ENHRY and SYGVKD. Between the trimmed V and J ends, which lost 6 bases and 2 bases, there was a span of 16 bases. The CDR3 spans 16 residues. The CDR3 coding sequence is TGTGCCATCAGCCGCGAGGGAGGGGCGACTAATGAAAAACTGTTTTTT. Its protein is CAISREGGATNEKLFF.

The chain recombines TRBV9 with TRBJ2-7; 10 nucleotides agree with TRBD1. Unmatched junction bases numbered 11, after V lost 0 bases and J lost 2 bases. The CDR3 is 18 amino acids. Germline V gives CDR1 SGDLS, CDR2 YYNGEE. CDR3 loop: CASSVAPIPGQGTYEQYF. For the CDR3, the DNA is TGTGCCAGCAGCGTAGCTCCGATCCCGGGACAGGGGACCTACGAGCAGTACTTC.

The chain employs TRBV7-6 and TRBJ2-5; 8 nucleotides agree with TRBD2. The CDR3 length is 15 residues. J gave up 2 bases and V 1 base, and 3 bases lay outside the gene matches. CDR1 is SGHVS, CDR2 FNYEAQ, per germline. The chain's CDR3 is CASSLDGTSQETQYF. The DNA for the CDR3 is TGTGCCAGCAGCTTAGACGGGACTAGTCAAGAGACCCAGTACTTC.

The chain joins TRBV27 to TRBJ1-5, with 8 nucleotides matching TRBD1. Trimming at V came to 10 bases and at J to 0 bases, leaving 5 bases not matched to a gene. The CDR3 sequence is 14 residues long. Germline assignment: CDR1 MNHEY and CDR2 SMNVEV (reference sequence). CDR3 amino acids: CATGQGNSNQPQHF. For the CDR3, the DNA is TGTGCCACAGGACAGGGAAATAGCAATCAGCCCCAGCATTTT.

V and J are TRBV7-8 and TRBJ1-2; weak D call: TRBD1 (6 bases). V lost 2 bases and J lost 1, with 26 bases in between. The length of the CDR3 is 20 residues. The germline gives CDR1 SGHVS, CDR2 FQNEAQ. CDR3 in DNA: TGTGCCAGCAGCTTACTAGTTATTACGGATCGGACAGCCAATAACTATGGCTACACCTTC. Its protein product is CASSLLVITDRTANNYGYTF.

The gene calls are TRBV6-6 and TRBJ1-1; no definite D call. This CDR3 contains 9 residues. Between the trimmed V and J ends, which lost 8 bases and 8 bases, there was a span of 6 bases. The germline CDR1 and CDR2 sequences are MNHNY and SVGAGI (reference sequence). CDR3 residues: CASGVEAFF. The CDR3 coding sequence is TGTGCCAGCGGAGTAGAAGCTTTCTTT.

The V gene is TRBV19, the J gene TRBJ1-3; no reliable D call. The CDR3 loop spans 13 amino acids. V lost 6 bases to trimming and J lost 2 bases, with 8 bases between them. Germline V CDR1 and CDR2: LNHDA, SQIVND (reference sequence). DNA of the CDR3: TGTGCCAGTAGCTGGGCCGCTGGAAACACCATATATTTT. This encodes CASSWAAGNTIYF.

The chain has TRBV3-1 (or the pseudogene TRBV3-2) and TRBJ1-4; 8 bases fit TRBD1. Germline trimming cut 0 bases from V and 8 bases from J; bases unmatched to any gene: 2. The length of the CDR3 is 14 residues. Germline CDR1 LGHDT, CDR2 YNNKEL (reference sequence). The chain's CDR3 is CASSQEQGGEKLFF. The CDR3 DNA is TGTGCCAGCAGCCAAGAACAGGGGGGGGAAAAACTGTTTTTT.

This clone appeared a few times. The V and J genes are TRBV7-6 and TRBJ2-7, with D tentatively TRBD2 (6 bases). The germline V gene has CDR1 SGHVS and CDR2 FNYEAQ. This CDR3 is 15 amino acids long. The ends were cut back, 2 bases at V and 6 bases at J, with 17 bases in the middle. CDR3 amino acids: CASSLLGTLNSEQYF. In DNA, the CDR3 is TGTGCCAGCAGCTTATTGGGGACTCTGAACAGCGAGCAGTACTTC. The whole variable domain, filled in from reference TRBV7-6 and TRBJ2-7, reads GAGVSQSPRYKVTKRGQDVALRCDPISGHVSLYWYRQALGQGPEFLTYFNYEAQQDKSGLPNDRFSAERPEGSISTLTIQRTEQRDSAMYRCASSLLGTLNSEQYFGPGTRLTVT.